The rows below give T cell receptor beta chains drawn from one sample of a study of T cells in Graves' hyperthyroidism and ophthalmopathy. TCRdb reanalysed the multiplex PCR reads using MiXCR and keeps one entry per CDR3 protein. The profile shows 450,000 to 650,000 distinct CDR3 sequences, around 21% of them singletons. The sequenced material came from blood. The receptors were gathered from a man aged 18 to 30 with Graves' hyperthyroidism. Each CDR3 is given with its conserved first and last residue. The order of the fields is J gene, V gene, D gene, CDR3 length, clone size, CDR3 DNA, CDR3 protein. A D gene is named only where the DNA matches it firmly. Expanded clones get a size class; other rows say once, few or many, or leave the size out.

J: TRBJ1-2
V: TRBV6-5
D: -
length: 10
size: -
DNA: TGTGCCAGCGGGGTGGGCGGCTACACCTTC
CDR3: CASGVGGYTF

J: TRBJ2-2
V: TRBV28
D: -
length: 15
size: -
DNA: TGTGCCAGCAGTTTCTACGGGAGCGACCCCGGGGAGCTGTTTTTT
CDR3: CASSFYGSDPGELFF

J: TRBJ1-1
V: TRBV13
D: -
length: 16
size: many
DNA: TGTGCCAGCAGCTTAAGTCCGGGGTTCCTTAGTACTGAAGCTTTCTTT
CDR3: CASSLSPGFLSTEAFF

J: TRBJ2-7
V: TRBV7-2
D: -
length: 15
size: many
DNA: TGTGCCAGCAGCTTAGCCCCGGGGGGCACATACGAGCAGTACTTC
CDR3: CASSLAPGGTYEQYF

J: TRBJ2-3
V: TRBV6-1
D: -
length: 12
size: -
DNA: TGTGCCAGCAGTGAATTTGGGGTTACGCAGTATTTT
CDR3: CASSEFGVTQYF

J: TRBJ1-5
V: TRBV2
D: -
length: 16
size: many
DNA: TGTGCCAGCAGTGAAGATGCAGGATATAGCAATCAGCCCCAGCATTTT
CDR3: CASSEDAGYSNQPQHF

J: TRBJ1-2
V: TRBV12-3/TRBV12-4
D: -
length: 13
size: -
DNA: TGTGCCAGCATCCCTACAGGGACCTATGGCTACACCTTC
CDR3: CASIPTGTYGYTF

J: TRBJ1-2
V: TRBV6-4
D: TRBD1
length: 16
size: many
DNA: TGTGCCAGCAGTGACACAGGGGCGGAAGGGATCTATGGCTACACCTTC
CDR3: CASSDTGAEGIYGYTF

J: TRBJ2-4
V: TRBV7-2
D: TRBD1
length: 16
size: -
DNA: TGTGCCAGCAGCTTAGATGGATCCACAGGGGGCGGCATTCAGTACTTC
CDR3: CASSLDGSTGGGIQYF

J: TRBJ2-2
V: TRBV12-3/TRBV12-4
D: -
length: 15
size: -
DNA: TGTGCCAGCAGTTTATATGAGGGGGGCACCGGGGAGCTGTTTTTT
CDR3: CASSLYEGGTGELFF

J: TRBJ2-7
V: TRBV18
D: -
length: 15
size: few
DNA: TGTGCCAGCTCACCACCGGGCGAGGGGTTTTACGAGCAGTACTTC
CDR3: CASSPPGEGFYEQYF

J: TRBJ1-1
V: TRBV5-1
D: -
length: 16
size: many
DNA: TGCGCCAGCAGCTTGCTAGGTTTGGGGCAGGACACTGAAGCTTTCTTT
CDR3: CASSLLGLGQDTEAFF

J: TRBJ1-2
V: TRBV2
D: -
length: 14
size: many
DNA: TGTGCCAGCATAGCGGCCGCTTTGGTCTATGGCTACACCTTC
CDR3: CASIAAALVYGYTF

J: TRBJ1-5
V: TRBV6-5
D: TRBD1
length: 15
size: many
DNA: TGTGCCAGCAGTTACTCGGGACAGGGGGGGCAGCCCCAGCATTTT
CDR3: CASSYSGQGGQPQHF

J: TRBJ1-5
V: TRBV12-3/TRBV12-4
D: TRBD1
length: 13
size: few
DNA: TGTGCCAGCAGTGTCGCAGGGGGGCAGCCCCAGCATTTT
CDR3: CASSVAGGQPQHF

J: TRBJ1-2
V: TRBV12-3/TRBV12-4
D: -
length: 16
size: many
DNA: TGTGCCAGCAGTTTGGGACCCGCGTCGGCTAACTATGGCTACACCTTC
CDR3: CASSLGPASANYGYTF

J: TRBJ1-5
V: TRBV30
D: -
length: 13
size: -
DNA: TGTGCCCTAGACACGGGAGATAATCAGCCCCAGCATTTT
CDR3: CALDTGDNQPQHF

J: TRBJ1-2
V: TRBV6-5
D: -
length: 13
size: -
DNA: TGTGCCAGCAGTTCTACAGTTTCAGGTGGCTACACCTTC
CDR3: CASSSTVSGGYTF

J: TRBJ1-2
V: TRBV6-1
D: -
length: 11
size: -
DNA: TGTGCCAGCACAGGGACTTATGGCTACACCTTC
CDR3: CASTGTYGYTF

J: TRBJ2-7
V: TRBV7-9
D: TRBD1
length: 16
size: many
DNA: TGTGCCAGCAGCTTAGCCCCGGGACAGGGGTCCTACGAGCAGTACTTC
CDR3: CASSLAPGQGSYEQYF

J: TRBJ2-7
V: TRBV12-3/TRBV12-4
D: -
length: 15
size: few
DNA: TGTGCCAGCAGTCCCAGTCGGCAGGGCCGGTACGAGCAGTACTTC
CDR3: CASSPSRQGRYEQYF

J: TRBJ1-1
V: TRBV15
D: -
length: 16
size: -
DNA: TGTGCCACCAGCAGAGGGGACGGACTGGGATTCACTGAAGCTTTCTTT
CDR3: CATSRGDGLGFTEAFF

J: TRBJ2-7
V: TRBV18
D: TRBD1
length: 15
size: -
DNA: TGTGCCAGCTCACCGGTAGGGACAGGGGAGGAAGAGCAGTACTTC
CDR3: CASSPVGTGEEEQYF